These T cell receptor beta chains were read from a single sample in a study of CD8 T cells in ankylosing spondylitis. Using its own MiXCR run on the 5' RACE reads, TCRdb lists one record per CDR3 protein. The data contain about 36,000 distinct CDR3 sequences, about 6.3% of them seen just once; the ten biggest clones take up around 12%. The sample taken for sequencing was blood, either unsorted or a sorted T cell fraction (not recorded which). These TCRs come from a male donor with ankylosing spondylitis or in good health (not recorded which). Both conserved end residues are part of each CDR3. Fields, in order: J gene, V gene, CDR3 protein.

j_call: TRBJ1-1
v_call: TRBV19
cdr3_aa: CASSIEGDGGLAEAFF

j_call: TRBJ2-1
v_call: TRBV29-1
cdr3_aa: CSAGGPSGGNEQFF

j_call: TRBJ2-3
v_call: TRBV27
cdr3_aa: CASRPGTGTTDTQYF

j_call: TRBJ2-7
v_call: TRBV24-1
cdr3_aa: CATSDPGRTSSYEQYF

j_call: TRBJ2-7
v_call: TRBV20-1
cdr3_aa: CSARVRGAYYEQYF

j_call: TRBJ2-1
v_call: TRBV7-9
cdr3_aa: CASSTEQFF

j_call: TRBJ2-1
v_call: TRBV23-1
cdr3_aa: CASTSGGHLDEQFF

j_call: TRBJ2-1
v_call: TRBV24-1
cdr3_aa: CATKVVAEGYNEQFF

j_call: TRBJ2-7
v_call: TRBV4-1
cdr3_aa: CASSQETGREQYF

j_call: TRBJ2-2
v_call: TRBV5-1
cdr3_aa: CASSLGQINTGELFF

j_call: TRBJ2-7
v_call: TRBV15
cdr3_aa: CATSRVMVREQYF